The sequence of this TCR beta chain was determined in a study of T-cell reconstitution after alpha-beta-depleted transplantation in children. The authors prepared the TCRbeta library with unique molecular identifiers. Using its own MiXCR run on the PCR reads, TCRdb lists one record per CDR3 protein. The sample lists about 400,000 distinct CDR3 sequences, around 15% occurring once. This clonotype appeared a few times. Losses at the gene ends were 4 bases for V and 5 bases for J; bases not matched to a gene: 13. Germline V lookup: CDR1 SGHVS, CDR2 FNYEAQ. There are 16 residues in the CDR3. The gene calls are TRBV7-6 and TRBJ2-5; 7 positions match TRBD2. The receptor comes from a boy in the first two years of life who had a stem cell transplant for Wiskott-Aldrich syndrome, so the T cells may come from the graft donor. Specimen: PBMCs, mostly from graft donor cells, collected 360 days after TCRalphabeta/CD19-depleted stem cell transplant. This CDR3 is CASSSRLRLAVETQYF. For the CDR3, the DNA is TGTGCCAGCAGCTCTAGACTGAGACTAGCAGTTGAGACCCAGTACTTC.